This TCR beta chain is from a study of vaccination and CD4 T cells after COVID-19. About the study: Either a CEFX pool, an HIV-1 Nef pool, or no peptide was added to control cultures.

CDR1 and CDR2 (germline): DFQATT, SNEGSKA (reference sequence). This CDR3 is built from 13 residues. With 7 bases removed from V and 8 bases from J, the gap between germline ends came to 17 bases. Treatment of the sample: roughly ten-day PBMC culture with coronavirus spike peptide pools or control peptides (ViraFEST assay). The Oncomine TCR Beta short-read assay generated sequence data from the DNA of cultured CD4+ T cells. TCRdb re-derived calls from the PCR reads in MiXCR, one entry per CDR3 protein. The sample holds 9,000 to 15,000 distinct CDR3 sequences, around half seen once. As for this clonotype: The antigen is unknown.

This TCR came from a human donor who had recovered from COVID-19. Sequenced input: CD4+ T cells from blood, cultured in vitro. The chain recombines TRBV20-1 with TRBJ1-4; a weak D match, TRBD1 (5 bases). As DNA, the CDR3 is TGCAGTGTGGCCGACAGTTACGGAGAAAAACTGTTTTTT. Translation: CSVADSYGEKLFF.